This T cell receptor beta chain was identified in a study of CD8+ T cells in alopecia areata. RNA was extracted and reverse transcribed into cDNA as the sequencing template. This table comes from immunoSEQ multiplex PCR, and its TCRdb copy is limited to in-frame clones, with some not included. The sample includes fewer than 250,000 clones, 57% of them seen just once. Trimming stripped 5 bases from V and 1 base from J, with 9 bases between. The CDR3 has 14 amino acids. Germline V gene sequence: CDR1 KGHSH, CDR2 LQKENI. This material consisted of CD4+ T cells sorted from blood, taken at week 0. The rearrangement links TRBV18 to TRBJ2-1; possibly TRBD1 for D (6 bases). The clonotype was recovered from a human donor with alopecia areata. Written as DNA, the CDR3 is TGTGCCAGCTCATGGGACACTTCCTACAATGAGCAGTTCTTC. This gives the protein CASSWDTSYNEQFF.